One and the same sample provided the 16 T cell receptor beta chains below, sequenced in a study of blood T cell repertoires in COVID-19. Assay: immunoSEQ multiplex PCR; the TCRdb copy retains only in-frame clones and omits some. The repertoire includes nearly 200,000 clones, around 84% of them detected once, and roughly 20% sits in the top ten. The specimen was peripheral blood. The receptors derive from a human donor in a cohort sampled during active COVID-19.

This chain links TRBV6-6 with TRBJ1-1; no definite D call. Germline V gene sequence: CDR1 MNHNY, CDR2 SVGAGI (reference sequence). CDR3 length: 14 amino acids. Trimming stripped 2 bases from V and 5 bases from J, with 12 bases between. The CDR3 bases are TGTGCCAGCAGTTACGGGGATTCGGGGACTGAAGCTTTCTTT. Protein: CASSYGDSGTEAFF.

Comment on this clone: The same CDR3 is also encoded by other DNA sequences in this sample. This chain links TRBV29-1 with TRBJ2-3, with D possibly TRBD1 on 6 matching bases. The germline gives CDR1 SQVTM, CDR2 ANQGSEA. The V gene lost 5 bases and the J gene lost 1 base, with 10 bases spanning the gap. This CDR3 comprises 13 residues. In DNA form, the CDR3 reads TGCAGCGTTTCGCCAGGGGGCACAGATACGCAGTATTTT. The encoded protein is CSVSPGGTDTQYF.

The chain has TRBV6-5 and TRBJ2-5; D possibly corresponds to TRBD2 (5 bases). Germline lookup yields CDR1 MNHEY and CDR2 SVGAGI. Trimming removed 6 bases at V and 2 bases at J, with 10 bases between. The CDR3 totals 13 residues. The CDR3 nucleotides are TGTGCCAGCAGCGGGGTGTCGCAAGAGACCCAGTACTTC. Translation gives CASSGVSQETQYF.

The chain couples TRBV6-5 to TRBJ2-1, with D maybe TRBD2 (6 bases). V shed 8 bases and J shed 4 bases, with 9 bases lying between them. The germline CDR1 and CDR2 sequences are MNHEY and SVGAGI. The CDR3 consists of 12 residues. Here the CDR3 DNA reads TGTGCCAGCGGACTAACTTACAATGAGCAGTTCTTC. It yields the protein CASGLTYNEQFF.

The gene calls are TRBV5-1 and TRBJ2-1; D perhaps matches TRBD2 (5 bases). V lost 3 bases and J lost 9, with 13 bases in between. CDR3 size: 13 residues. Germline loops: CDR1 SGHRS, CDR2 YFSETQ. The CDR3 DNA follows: TGCGCCAGCAGCTCGAGTTTTGCGGGTGAGCAGTTCTTC. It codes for CASSSSFAGEQFF.

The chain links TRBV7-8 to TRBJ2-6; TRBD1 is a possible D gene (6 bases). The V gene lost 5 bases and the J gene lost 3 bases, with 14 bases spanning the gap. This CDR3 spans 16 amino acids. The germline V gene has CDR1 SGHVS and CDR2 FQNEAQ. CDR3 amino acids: CASSDRRGNGANVLTF. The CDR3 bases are TGTGCCAGCAGCGACCGAAGGGGGAATGGGGCCAACGTCCTGACTTTC. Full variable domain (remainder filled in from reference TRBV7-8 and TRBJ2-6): GAGVSQSPRYKVAKRGQDVALRCDPISGHVSLFWYQQALGQGPEFLTYFQNEAQLDKSGLPSDRFFAERPEGSVSTLKIQRTQQEDSAVYLCASSDRRGNGANVLTFGAGSRLTVL.

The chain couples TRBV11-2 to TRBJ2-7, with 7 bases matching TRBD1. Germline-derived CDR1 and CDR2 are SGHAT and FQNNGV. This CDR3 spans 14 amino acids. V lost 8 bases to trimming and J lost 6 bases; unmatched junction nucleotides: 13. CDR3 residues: CASRTGGLQGEQYF. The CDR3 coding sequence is TGTGCCAGCCGGACAGGAGGCCTACAGGGCGAGCAGTACTTC.

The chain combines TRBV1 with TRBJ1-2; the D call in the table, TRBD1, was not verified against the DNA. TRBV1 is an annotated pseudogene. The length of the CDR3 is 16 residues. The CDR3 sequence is CTSSQDRGQGKSGYTF. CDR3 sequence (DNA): TGCACCAGCAGCCAAGATCGGGGACAGGGGAAGTCGGGCTACACCTTC.

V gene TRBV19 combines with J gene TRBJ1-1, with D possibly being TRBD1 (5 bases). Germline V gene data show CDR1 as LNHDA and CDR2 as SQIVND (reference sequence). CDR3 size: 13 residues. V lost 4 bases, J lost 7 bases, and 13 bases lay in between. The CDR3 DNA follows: TGTGCCAGTAGTACCACTAGGGGAGGTGAAGCTTTCTTT. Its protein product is CASSTTRGGEAFF.

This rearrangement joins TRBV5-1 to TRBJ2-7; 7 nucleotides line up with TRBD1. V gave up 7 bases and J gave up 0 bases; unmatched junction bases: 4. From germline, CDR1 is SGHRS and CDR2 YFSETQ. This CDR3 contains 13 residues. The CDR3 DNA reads TGCGCCAGCGGTACAGGGGTCTCCTACGAGCAGTACTTC. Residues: CASGTGVSYEQYF. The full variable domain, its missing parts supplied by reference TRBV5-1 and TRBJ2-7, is KAGVTQTPRYLIKTRGQQVTLSCSPISGHRSVSWYQQTPGQGLQFLFEYFSETQRNKGNFPGRFSGRQFSNSRSEMNVSTLELGDSALYLCASGTGVSYEQYFGPGTRLTVT.

The CDR3 reads CAWSVGTPYEQYF. CDR3 nucleotide sequence: TGTGCCTGGAGTGTGGGGACACCTTACGAGCAGTACTTC. The chain has TRBV30 and TRBJ2-7; TRBD1 might be the D (6 bases). The CDR3 loop spans 13 amino acids. The V and J ends lost 0 bases and 4 bases respectively, with 10 bases between them. Per the germline V gene, CDR1 is GTSNPN and CDR2 is SVGIG (reference sequence).

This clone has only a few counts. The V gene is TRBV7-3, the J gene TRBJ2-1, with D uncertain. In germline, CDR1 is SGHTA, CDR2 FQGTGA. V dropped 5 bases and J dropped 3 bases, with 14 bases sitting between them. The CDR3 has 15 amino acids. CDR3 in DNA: TGTGCCAGCAGCCCGCAGGATAACCTCTACAATGAGCAGTTCTTC. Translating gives CASSPQDNLYNEQFF.

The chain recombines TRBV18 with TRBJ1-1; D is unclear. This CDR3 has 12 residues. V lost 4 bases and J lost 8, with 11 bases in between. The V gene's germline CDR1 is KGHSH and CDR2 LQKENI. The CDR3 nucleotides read TGTGCCAGCTCACTGGGCCCTAAAGAAGCTTTCTTT. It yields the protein CASSLGPKEAFF.

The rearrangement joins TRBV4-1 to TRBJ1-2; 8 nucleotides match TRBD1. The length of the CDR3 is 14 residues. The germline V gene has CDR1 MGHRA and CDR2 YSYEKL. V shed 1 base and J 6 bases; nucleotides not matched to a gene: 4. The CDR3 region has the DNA TGCGCCAGCAGCCAAGGGGAGACAGGGGATGGCTACACCTTC. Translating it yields CASSQGETGDGYTF.

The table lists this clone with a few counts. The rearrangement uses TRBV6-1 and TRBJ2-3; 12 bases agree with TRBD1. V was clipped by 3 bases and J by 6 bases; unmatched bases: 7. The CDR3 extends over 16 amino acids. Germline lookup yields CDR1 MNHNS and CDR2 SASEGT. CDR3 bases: TGTGCCAGCAGTGATCAGGGACAGGGGGCTATTGATACGCAGTATTTT. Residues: CASSDQGQGAIDTQYF.

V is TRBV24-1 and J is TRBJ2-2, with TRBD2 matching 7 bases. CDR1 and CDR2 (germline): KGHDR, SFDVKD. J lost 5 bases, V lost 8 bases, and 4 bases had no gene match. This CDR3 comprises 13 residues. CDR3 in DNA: TGTGCCACCAAGCGGGATAAGACCGGGGAGCTGTTTTTT. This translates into CATKRDKTGELFF.